This T cell receptor (beta chain) was captured in a study of graft-versus-host responses after intestinal transplantation. Study summary: Each recipient received anti-thymocyte globulin induction, then tacrolimus and steroids for approximately three years.

Deletions cut 1 base from V and 4 bases from J, with 16 bases between. CDR3 size: 16 residues. CDR1 and CDR2 from the germline V gene are SEHNR and FQNEAQ (reference sequence). TCRdb's table, derived via immunoSEQ multiplex PCR, lists solely in-frame clones and lacks some. The data show approximately 40,000 clones, about 90% seen once. The chain joins TRBV7-9 to TRBJ1-2; D might be TRBD1 (5 bases). The material sequenced was PBMCs, taken 300 to 320 days after intestinal transplant. This TCR was recovered from a human patient who received an intestinal transplant, so some T cells may come from the graft donor. CDR3: CASSLVGWGDLYGYTF. The CDR3 DNA is TGTGCCAGCAGCTTAGTAGGGTGGGGGGACCTCTATGGCTACACCTTC.